The clone carrying this TCR beta chain was seen at least ten times. Through a sample-barcoded 5' primer and a J-beta primer mix, a second PCR was run for 7 to 11 cycles. In TCRdb, the 5' RACE reads were re-called with MiXCR into one record per CDR3 protein. This table has around 1,700,000 distinct CDR3 sequences, 28% appearing once. Per germline, CDR1 MGHDK and CDR2 SYGVNS. This CDR3 has 12 residues. The entry originates in a study of blood T cells in healthy people across ages. The origin of this receptor is a woman aged 25 to 39 in good health. The chain carries TRBV25-1 and TRBJ2-7; possible D gene TRBD2, 6 bases. Sample: blood. In DNA form, the CDR3 reads TGTGCTGGGGCGGGAAAGGCCTACGAGCAGTACTTC. It codes for CAGAGKAYEQYF.